This T cell receptor beta chain is drawn from a study of T-cell memory formation after mild COVID-19. Study results and caveats: For contracting clones, CD4+ ones sat mainly in CM and EM, CD8+ in EMRA. Some responding clones appeared in pre-infection memory, suggesting cross-reactive memory joined.

CDR1 and CDR2 from the germline V gene are MNHEY and SVGAGI. V lost 0 bases, J lost 5 bases, and 3 bases stayed unmatched. The CDR3 length is 15 residues. A few counts support this clonotype. Its specificity is not known. TCRdb called the 5' RACE reads again in MiXCR, with one record for every CDR3 protein. The repertoire includes roughly 300,000 distinct CDR3 sequences, roughly an eighth of them detected once, and about 24% sits in the top ten. The sequencing sample was made of PBMCs or a T cell subset sorted from them (not recorded which). The chain links TRBV6-5 to TRBJ2-7; TRBD1 matches 11 bases. This TCR derives from a man between 18 and 29 years old who had mild COVID-19 (a few samples of this study predate the infection). Cell type and time point are not known. The DNA for the CDR3 is TGTGCCAGCAGTTACTCACGGACAGGGGGCCACGAGCAGTACTTC. It yields the protein CASSYSRTGGHEQYF.